This T cell receptor beta chain is drawn from a study of CD8 T cells in Susac syndrome. With random hexamers, roughly 0.45 to 1 ug RNA was reverse transcribed. Each CDR3 protein gets one entry after TCRdb re-called the immunoSEQ multiplex PCR reads with MiXCR. The sample shows about 300,000 distinct CDR3 sequences, about 82% of them seen only once. V lost 2 bases, J lost 6 bases, and 6 bases stayed unmatched. CDR1 GTSNPN and CDR2 SVGIG come from the germline V gene (reference sequence). This CDR3 comprises 14 residues. This TCR was sampled from a human donor with multiple sclerosis. Sample: CD8+ T cells from PBMCs. The V gene is TRBV30, the J gene TRBJ2-7, with 11 bases that match TRBD1. In DNA form, the CDR3 reads TGTGCCTGGAGTCCGGGACAGGGGGTTGGCGAGCAGTACTTC. Its protein is CAWSPGQGVGEQYF.